This T cell receptor (beta chain) was captured by sequencing in a study of T cell clonotyping in hematopoietic cell transplantation (dated by TCRdb to the early 2020s). Notes on the research overall: Pretransplant samples from recipients were collected after cytoreduction. The study collected roughly 150 blood samples from some 35 consecutive transplant recipients and their related donors. Patient recruitment ran from 2015 to early 2017, and follow-up continued until late 2020 or death.

General findings and caveats noted by the study authors: Recipient repertoires showed only a small fraction of overlap with donor repertoires, and over 95% appeared de novo at the given depth. The sample size was limited, and CD4 and CD8 repertoire contributions could not be separated because cells were not sorted. Broader TCR repertoire diversity after transplant was predicted by Inverse Simpson Index values from donors and from recipients before transplant. A decrease in recipient TCR diversity was observed after transplant, and a progressive increase in pathologically expanded clonotypes was seen from day 30 to day 180.

The time point label here, explained by the study, means: recipient sample about 28 days before transplant, after cytoreduction. Blood samples were obtained from recipients approximately 28 days before transplant and at days 30, 100 and 180 after transplant. Nuclei Lysis Solution was used to extract genomic DNA from fresh or cryopreserved unfractionated peripheral blood mononuclear cells. V is cut by 4 bases and J by 14 bases, and the space between the germline ends is 19 bases. CDR1 SQVTM and CDR2 ANQGSEA are derived from the germline V gene. The CDR3 numbers 12 residues from cysteine through phenylalanine. Only the CDR3 part of the read is kept: 36 bases, read in frame from the first base. The immunoSEQ assay, a bias-controlled multiplex PCR using V- and J-specific primers, was used to amplify TCR beta CDR3 regions from genomic DNA. A second PCR step added a proprietary barcode and Illumina adapter sequences to the CDR3 amplicons. CDR3 libraries were sequenced on an Illumina MiSeq instrument. The authors' analysis ran thus. Export and quality control were performed with immunoSEQ Analyzer 3.0, and downstream analyses were performed with R Bioconductor and Immunarch. Only productive rearrangements in the normalized downsampled data set were used to calculate repertoire metrics. Pathologically expanded clonotypes were defined as those larger than 5 templates in the normalized cohort. Repertoire diversity was measured with the Inverse Simpson Index. To capture all clonotypes, the CMV-specificity analyses were run on the non-normalized data set. TCRdb obtained this table from immuneACCESS and retained in-frame rearrangements with V and J assigned. These tables miss some clones; where compared with another copy, unresolved V genes account for less than half of the shortfall, and the remainder is unexplained. Clonal size and the V and J genes are those of that table, whereas D and trimming came from the DNA. The sample table records about 18,000 clones; about 84% of these occur just once. Around 7.7% of the sample is taken by the ten largest.

This clone was seen a handful of times. Its antigen remains unidentified. No quality values exist for individual bases; no much larger clone is one base distant. The specimen was peripheral blood mononuclear cells, collected before stem cell transplant. The chain is made from TRBV29-1 and TRBJ2-3; TRBD2 is a weak D gene call, 6 bases matching. This TCR came from a man between 50 and 59 years old with acute myeloid leukemia. Some clones in this sample may be carry-over from other donors' samples. The sequence in DNA is TGCAGCGTTGGTGATGGCGGGGCCTCGCCGTATTTT. Protein translation: CSVGDGGASPYF.